This T cell receptor beta chain originates from a study of early T cells in non-severe SARS-CoV-2 infection. Study-level background: The chains were unpaired, and the sequenced material was bulk RNA from unsorted whole blood.

This clonotype has ten or more counts. No antigen is known for it. An end of the junction differs from the germline gene, which may be a read error. Study observations and caveats: Reliance on VDJdb matching favored anti-spike CD8 responses; private and CD4 specificities were missed.

Each single cDNA molecule received a unique molecular identifier. TCRdb ran MiXCR on the 5' RACE reads and lists one entry per CDR3 protein. In the table there are around 30,000 distinct CDR3 sequences, 4.5% to 6% of which are singletons. The specimen was whole blood. The TCR sequence derives from an adult who was a healthcare worker with PCR-confirmed SARS-CoV-2 infection or an uninfected control (not recorded which).

The CDR3 DNA follows: TGTGCTAGCAGCTCGGGGACTTCTAATACGCAGTATTTT. Protein sequence: CASSSGTSNTQYF. The V call is TRBV7-7, the J call TRBJ2-3; weak D call: TRBD2 (6 bases). The CDR3 is 13 residues long. Germline CDR1 reads SSHAT; CDR2 reads FNYEAQ (reference sequence).